The sample holds many counts of the clone carrying this TCR beta chain. Its antigen is not known. The sample is drawn from a study of tumor and adjacent non-tumor tissue in lung cancer. The template was RNA from unsorted bulk tissue. Chemotherapy-naive patients with new lung cancer underwent thoracic surgery in China, August–late 2014. A modified ARM-PCR protocol with three rounds of nested PCR amplified TCRbeta. Each CDR3 protein gets one entry after TCRdb re-called the multiplex PCR reads with MiXCR. Of 95,000 to 150,000 distinct CDR3 sequences in the sample, about 66% were seen once. Trimming removed 1 base from V and 2 bases from J, with 13 bases in between. The CDR3 length is 15 residues. Germline values: CDR1 DFQATT, CDR2 SNEGSKA (reference sequence). Study-wide results and limits: Significantly higher TCR diversity was found in tumor than normal lung.

Sequenced: lung tumor tissue. The J gene is TRBJ2-3, the V gene TRBV20-1; D is undetermined. This clonotype was obtained from a man aged 25-45 years with non-small cell lung cancer. CDR3 in DNA: TGCAGTGCTAGAGGCGCCCTCTGGCCCACAGATACGCAGTATTTT. Amino acid sequence: CSARGALWPTDTQYF.